Each of the 10 T cell receptor beta chains below was sequenced from the same sample in a study of CD8 T cells in Susac syndrome. With random hexamers, about 0.45 to 1 ug RNA was reverse transcribed. TCRdb fed the immunoSEQ multiplex PCR reads into MiXCR, producing one record per CDR3 protein. The data show 90,000 to 110,000 distinct CDR3 sequences, approximately 96% seen once. Sequencing input: CD4+ T cells from PBMCs. The receptors here all came from a human donor in good health.

The J gene is TRBJ2-1, the V gene TRBV20-1, with 8 bases that match TRBD2. Germline V CDR1 and CDR2: DFQATT, SNEGSKA (reference sequence). Losses at the gene ends were 1 base for V and 6 bases for J; bases not matched to a gene: 17. The CDR3 covers 18 residues. CDR3 coding DNA: TGCAGTGCTAGAGGATCCGGGAGGGCCGTGTTACGTACCAATGAGCAGTTCTTC. Residues: CSARGSGRAVLRTNEQFF.

The genes are TRBV7-2 and TRBJ2-7; D uncertain. Germline V gene data show CDR1 as SGHTA and CDR2 as FQGNSA. V lost 5 bases to trimming and J lost 3 bases, with 17 bases between them. The CDR3 is made up of 15 amino acids. CDR3: CASSLLRQNYYEQYF. The CDR3 bases are TGTGCCAGCAGCCTACTTCGTCAGAACTACTACGAGCAGTACTTC.

This chain connects TRBV27 to TRBJ2-3, with 7 positions matching TRBD1. The V gene end was trimmed by 5 bases and the J gene end by 0 bases; junction bases not matched to a gene: 8. The CDR3 is 16 amino acids. Germline CDR1 reads MNHEY; CDR2 reads SMNVEV (reference sequence). The CDR3 here is CASSLRTGISTDTQYF. CDR3 coding DNA: TGTGCCAGCAGTCTGAGGACAGGAATAAGCACAGATACGCAGTATTTT.

The genes are TRBV9 and TRBJ1-5; 8 bases fit TRBD1. Germline CDR1 and CDR2: SGDLS and YYNGEE. Trimming removed 4 bases from V and 6 bases from J; junction bases left unmatched: 12. The CDR3 spans 16 residues. CDR3 protein: CASSSDRGSGSQPQHF. The CDR3 nucleotides are TGTGCCAGCAGCTCCGACAGGGGCTCTGGGAGTCAGCCCCAGCATTTT.

V gene TRBV24-1 combines with J gene TRBJ2-3, with D hard to call. V lost 4 bases to trimming and J lost 4 bases, with 11 bases between them. This CDR3 comprises 14 residues. Germline V gene sequence: CDR1 KGHDR, CDR2 SFDVKD. The CDR3 reads CATSDRTLADTQYF. DNA for the CDR3: TGTGCCACCAGTGACCGCACATTAGCAGATACGCAGTATTTT.

The CDR3 reads CASSLRWPSGGQRLYEQYF. DNA of the CDR3: TGTGCCAGCAGTTTAAGATGGCCTAGCGGGGGGCAGCGCCTCTACGAGCAGTACTTC. This chain connects TRBV27 to TRBJ2-7; 11 bases map to TRBD2. The CDR3 has 19 residues. J gave up 3 bases and V 2 bases, and 15 bases lay outside the gene matches. CDR1 and CDR2 (germline): MNHEY, SMNVEV (reference sequence).

This chain joins TRBV3-1 and TRBJ1-5; possible D gene TRBD1, 5 bases. V dropped 4 bases and J dropped 3 bases, with 7 bases sitting between them. This CDR3 contains 13 residues. Germline values: CDR1 LGHDT, CDR2 YNNKEL (reference sequence). Written as DNA, the CDR3 is TGTGCCAGCAGCCCGGACACCAATCAGCCCCAGCATTTT. It codes for CASSPDTNQPQHF.

The chain is built from TRBV30 and TRBJ1-5; 7 bases are shared with TRBD1. Germline V gene sequence: CDR1 GTSNPN, CDR2 SVGIG (reference sequence). V gave up 2 bases and J gave up 6 bases; unmatched junction bases: 7. The CDR3 consists of 14 residues. The CDR3 loop reads CAWSTTGYGQPQHF. The CDR3 nucleotides read TGTGCCTGGAGTACGACAGGGTACGGTCAGCCCCAGCATTTT.

This clonotype was seen a handful of times. V is TRBV29-1 and J is TRBJ1-2, with TRBD1 identical over 7 bases. The V segment lost 7 bases and the J segment 5 bases; nucleotides outside the gene matches: 7. The V gene's germline CDR1 is SQVTM and CDR2 ANQGSEA. This CDR3 has 12 amino acids. This CDR3 is CSATGPGYGYTF. In DNA, the CDR3 is TGCAGCGCGACAGGGCCGGGGTATGGCTACACCTTC.

The V gene is TRBV4-1, the J gene TRBJ2-1; D gene ambiguous. Deletions cut 7 bases from V and 1 base from J, with 8 bases between. In germline, CDR1 is MGHRA, CDR2 YSYEKL. CDR3 size: 13 residues. The CDR3 protein is CASTSPSYNEQFF. The CDR3 region has the DNA TGCGCCAGCACGAGTCCTTCCTACAATGAGCAGTTCTTC.